Shown below are 26 T cell receptor beta chains from a single sample sequenced in a study of blood T cell repertoires in COVID-19. Clones were sequenced by immunoSEQ multiplex PCR, and TCRdb holds only the in-frame ones, with some missing. Found here are around 260,000 clones, around 87% of them singletons; the top ten hold 2% to 3%. Sequencing was carried out using peripheral blood. These receptors were obtained from a woman between 50 and 59 years old with acute or convalescent COVID-19.

This chain links TRBV6-5 with TRBJ2-5; TRBD2 might be the D (7 bases). The CDR3 is 15 residues long. The ends were cut back, 6 bases at V and 2 bases at J, with 16 bases in the middle. Per germline, CDR1 MNHEY and CDR2 SVGAGI. CDR3 coding DNA: TGTGCCAGCAGGGGGGGGGCCAGGGCTCAAGAGACCCAGTACTTC. Its protein product is CASRGGARAQETQYF.

The genes are TRBV3-1 (or the pseudogene TRBV3-2) and TRBJ2-5; 15 bases align to TRBD2. The CDR3 extends over 16 amino acids. The V gene's germline CDR1 is LGHDT and CDR2 YNNKEL (reference sequence). The V segment lost 4 bases and the J segment 5 bases; nucleotides outside the gene matches: 5. CDR3: CASSRGLAGGGETQYF. Here the CDR3 DNA reads TGTGCCAGCAGCCGGGGACTAGCGGGAGGAGGGGAGACCCAGTACTTC.

The gene calls are TRBV18 and TRBJ2-1; TRBD2 might be the D (6 bases). V lost 3 bases and J lost 14, with 14 bases in between. Per germline, CDR1 KGHSH and CDR2 LQKENI. The CDR3 spans 12 residues. CDR3 sequence reads: CASSPTSNSEFF. The CDR3 bases are TGTGCCAGCTCACCCACTAGCAATTCGGAGTTCTTC.

V and J are TRBV7-9 and TRBJ2-3; a weak D match, TRBD2 (6 bases). V dropped 5 bases and J dropped 4 bases, with 13 bases sitting between them. The CDR3 length is 14 residues. Germline CDR1 SEHNR, CDR2 FQNEAQ (reference sequence). This CDR3 reads CASSVGLSADTQYF. For the CDR3, the DNA is TGTGCCAGCAGCGTCGGACTAAGCGCAGATACGCAGTATTTT.

This clone was seen a handful of times. The chain has TRBV13 and TRBJ2-7; 11 bases map to TRBD2. The CDR3 is 16 residues long. Per germline, CDR1 PRHDT and CDR2 FYEKMQ (reference sequence). V lost 4 bases and J lost 2; bases outside the gene matches: 7. The CDR3: CASSSRLAGLPYEQYF. CDR3 DNA: TGTGCCAGCAGCTCCCGACTAGCGGGACTCCCCTACGAGCAGTACTTC.

The DNA for the CDR3 is TGTGCCGGTAGGACAGGAATAATGGAGACCCAGTACTTC. Translation gives CAGRTGIMETQYF. The chain is built from TRBV6-5 and TRBJ2-5, with 7 nucleotides matching TRBD1. There are 13 residues in the CDR3. The germline gives CDR1 MNHEY, CDR2 SVGAGI. Germline trimming cut 11 bases from V and 5 bases from J; bases unmatched to any gene: 11.

The rearrangement joins TRBV5-5 to TRBJ1-4, with TRBD1 identical over 8 bases. The J segment lost 8 bases and the V segment lost 3 bases, leaving 9 bases of the junction unmatched. CDR1 SGHKS and CDR2 YYEKEE come from the germline V gene (reference sequence). The CDR3 spans 15 residues. In nucleotides, the CDR3 is TGTGCCAGCAGCTCCGGGACAGGTCCGGGGGAAAAACTGTTTTTT. Translating gives CASSSGTGPGEKLFF.

The CDR3 loop reads CASSPRDRGETDTQYF. The DNA of the CDR3 is TGTGCCAGCAGCCCCCGGGACAGGGGAGAGACAGATACGCAGTATTTT. The chain joins TRBV9 to TRBJ2-3, with 10 nucleotides matching TRBD1. CDR3 size: 16 residues. V shed 4 bases, J shed 3 bases, and the junction held 8 bases outside the gene matches. CDR1 is SGDLS, CDR2 YYNGEE, per germline.

The chain uses TRBV18 and TRBJ1-2; maybe TRBD1 (5 bases). CDR1 and CDR2 (germline): KGHSH, LQKENI. V was pared by 8 bases and J by 3 bases, with 16 bases between. The CDR3 covers 14 residues. The CDR3 bases are TGTGCCAGCGCGGACACATATAGGGACTATGGCTACACCTTC. It translates to CASADTYRDYGYTF.

This sequence joins TRBV27 and TRBJ2-2; the match to TRBD2 covers 8 bases. The J segment lost 7 bases and the V segment lost 6 bases, leaving 7 bases of the junction unmatched. The CDR3 totals 14 residues. Germline V lookup: CDR1 MNHEY, CDR2 SMNVEV (reference sequence). CDR3 residues: CASRGTRLVGELFF. In DNA, the CDR3 is TGTGCCAGCAGGGGGACTAGGCTAGTCGGGGAGCTGTTTTTT.

The chain couples TRBV7-3 to TRBJ2-5; D perhaps matches TRBD2 (5 bases). Germline loops: CDR1 SGHTA, CDR2 FQGTGA. This CDR3 has 15 residues. The ends were cut back, 1 base at V and 4 bases at J, with 13 bases in the middle. The CDR3 nucleotides read TGTGCCAGCAGCTTAAATAGTCTAGCCGGAGAGACCCAGTACTTC. Translated, it gives CASSLNSLAGETQYF.

This chain uses TRBV7-6 with TRBJ1-1; D gene uncertain. CDR3 size: 13 residues. V lost 0 bases and J lost 5, with 7 bases in between. The V gene's germline CDR1 is SGHVS and CDR2 FNYEAQ. This chain's CDR3 is CASSLAHGTEAFF. The CDR3 DNA reads as TGTGCCAGCAGCTTAGCGCACGGGACTGAAGCTTTCTTT.

This sequence joins TRBV29-1 and TRBJ1-1; D possibly corresponds to TRBD1 (6 bases). The CDR3 has 13 residues. CDR1 is SQVTM and CDR2 is ANQGSEA in the germline V gene. V was clipped by 3 bases and J by 6 bases, with 14 bases between them. The CDR3 region has the DNA TGCAGCGTTGACAGGGGCACCACCGCTGAAGCTTTCTTT. Amino acids: CSVDRGTTAEAFF. Complete variable domain (other parts from reference TRBV29-1 and TRBJ1-1): SAVISQKPSRDICQRGTSLTIQCQVDSQVTMMFWYRQQPGQSLTLIATANQGSEATYESGFVIDKFPISRPNLTFSTLTVSNMSPEDSSIYLCSVDRGTTAEAFFGQGTRLTVV.

This chain connects TRBV7-9 to TRBJ2-7; a possible D gene is TRBD1 (6 bases). This CDR3 has 14 amino acids. The germline gives CDR1 SEHNR, CDR2 FQNEAQ (reference sequence). V lost 2 bases to trimming and J lost 2 bases, with 10 bases between them. The DNA of the CDR3 is TGTGCCAGCAGCTTACAGGGGTCGACCTACGAGCAGTACTTC. This translates into CASSLQGSTYEQYF. The whole variable domain, remainder taken from reference TRBV7-9 and TRBJ2-7, is DTGVSQNPRHKITKRGQNVTFRCDPISEHNRLYWYRQTLGQGPEFLTYFQNEAQLEKSRLLSDRFSAERPKGSFSTLEIQRTEQGDSAMYLCASSLQGSTYEQYFGPGTRLTVT.

The rearrangement links TRBV27 to TRBJ2-7, with 9 nucleotides matching TRBD1. The CDR3 has 15 amino acids. Trimming at V came to 6 bases and at J to 5 bases, leaving 11 bases not matched to a gene. Germline V gene sequence: CDR1 MNHEY, CDR2 SMNVEV (reference sequence). The CDR3 bases are TGTGCCAGCAGCCGGACCGGGACAGGGTTCAACGAGCAGTACTTC. Translated: CASSRTGTGFNEQYF.

The chain employs TRBV13 and TRBJ2-3; D uncertain. The V end lost 5 bases, the J end lost 3 bases, and 15 bases lay between the germline ends. Germline lookup yields CDR1 PRHDT and CDR2 FYEKMQ (reference sequence). This CDR3 has 15 amino acids. The CDR3 protein is CASSAPSRGTDTQYF. Written as DNA, the CDR3 is TGTGCCAGCAGCGCGCCCTCCCGCGGTACAGATACGCAGTATTTT.

The genes are TRBV30 and TRBJ2-1, with no clear D. The CDR3 extends over 11 amino acids. V was trimmed by 3 bases and J by 5 bases, leaving 5 bases between them. The germline gives CDR1 GTSNPN, CDR2 SVGIG (reference sequence). The CDR3 here is CAWRANNEQFF. The CDR3 bases are TGTGCCTGGAGAGCAAACAATGAGCAGTTCTTC.

The CDR3 protein is CASSPEGRVGGYTF. In DNA form, the CDR3 reads TGTGCCAGCAGCCCGGAGGGCAGGGTGGGTGGCTACACCTTC. The J gene is TRBJ1-2, the V gene TRBV5-7; TRBD1 might be the D (5 bases). TRBV5-7 falls under the ORF class, with uncertain function. V lost 4 bases to trimming and J lost 7 bases, with 17 bases between them. The CDR3 loop spans 14 amino acids.

This clone was counted once. This chain uses TRBV4-3 with TRBJ1-5; TRBD1 might be the D (5 bases). Germline loops: CDR1 LGHNA, CDR2 YSLEER. The CDR3 sequence is 13 residues long. V dropped 3 bases and J dropped 3 bases, with 6 bases sitting between them. Here the CDR3 DNA reads TGCGCCAGCAGCCAGGACATCAATCAGCCCCAGCATTTT. Translating it yields CASSQDINQPQHF.

CDR3 in amino acids: CASSMGRAQLHQPQHF. The CDR3 coding sequence is TGTGCCAGTAGTATGGGCAGGGCCCAACTTCATCAGCCCCAGCATTTT. J is TRBJ1-5 and V is TRBV19; D might be TRBD1 (5 bases). Germline V lookup: CDR1 LNHDA, CDR2 SQIVND (reference sequence). The V end was cut by 3 bases, the J end by 5 bases, with 17 bases between. This CDR3 has 16 amino acids.

V gene TRBV5-1 combines with J gene TRBJ2-3, with a tentative D call TRBD2 (6 bases). CDR3 size: 14 residues. V gave up 0 bases and J gave up 3 bases, with 8 bases separating them. Germline CDR1 is SGHRS and CDR2 is YFSETQ. The CDR3 DNA reads TGCGCCAGCAGCTTGGACGCGGGAACAGATACGCAGTATTTT. Protein: CASSLDAGTDTQYF.

The chain joins TRBV10-3 to TRBJ2-1; maybe TRBD2 (6 bases). V was shortened by 10 bases and J by 9 bases, with 25 bases between the two germline ends. The CDR3 contains 15 residues. Germline V gene sequence: CDR1 ENHRY, CDR2 SYGVKD. CDR3 DNA: TGTGCCACCCAATCGGGACTGGAGGGCCCCGGTGAGCAGTTCTTC. Protein sequence: CATQSGLEGPGEQFF.

This chain joins TRBV19 and TRBJ1-1; 7 bases map to TRBD1. The CDR3 contains 13 residues. The trim removed 10 bases at V and 1 base at J, leaving 6 bases unmatched. CDR1 and CDR2 from the germline V gene are LNHDA and SQIVND (reference sequence). CDR3 sequence: CATSTGWNTEAFF. DNA of the CDR3: TGTGCCACCTCGACAGGGTGGAACACTGAAGCTTTCTTT.

The V gene is TRBV28, the J gene TRBJ1-5; D gene ambiguous. Trimming cost V 3 bases and J 0 bases, with 15 bases left between them. From germline, CDR1 is MDHEN and CDR2 SYDVKM. This CDR3 spans 17 amino acids. The CDR3, as DNA: TGTGCCAGCAGTTTTTTATCTGGCAGTAATAGCAATCAGCCCCAGCATTTT. This encodes CASSFLSGSNSNQPQHF.

This sequence joins TRBV2 and TRBJ2-3; weak D call: TRBD1 (7 bases). The CDR3 extends over 14 amino acids. V lost 6 bases, J lost 1 base, and 11 bases lay in between. Germline-derived CDR1 and CDR2 are SNHLY and FYNNEI. The DNA for the CDR3 is TGTGCCAGCAGACAGGGGACTGGCACAGATACGCAGTATTTT. Residues: CASRQGTGTDTQYF. The full variable domain, completed using reference TRBV2 and TRBJ2-3, is EPEVTQTPSHQVTQMGQEVILRCVPISNHLYFYWYRQILGQKVEFLVSFYNNEISEKSEIFDDQFSVERPDGSNFTLKIRSTKLEDSAMYFCASRQGTGTDTQYFGPGTRLTVL.

The genes are TRBV4-3 and TRBJ1-1, with 8 bases matching TRBD1. The CDR3 totals 18 residues. Looked up from germline, CDR1 is LGHNA and CDR2 is YSLEER. The V gene end was trimmed by 0 bases and the J gene end by 3 bases; junction bases not matched to a gene: 12. The CDR3 reads CASSQDLLRTGKDTEAFF. The CDR3 nucleotides read TGCGCCAGCAGCCAAGATTTACTCCGGACAGGGAAAGACACTGAAGCTTTCTTT.